Given below is one TCR beta chain in context. The sample belongs to a study of T-cell memory formation after mild COVID-19. TCRdb called the 5' RACE reads again in MiXCR, with one record for every CDR3 protein. This table has some 68,000 distinct CDR3 sequences, around 15% appearing once. Trimming removed 4 bases from V and 7 bases from J; junction bases left unmatched: 9. This CDR3 has 15 amino acids. Germline V gene data show CDR1 as SEHNR and CDR2 as FQNEAQ (reference sequence). Sequencing was done on a sample of PBMCs or a T cell subset sorted from them (not recorded which). The chain uses TRBV7-9 and TRBJ2-1, with 8 bases matching TRBD2. The sequence derives from an adult woman who had mild COVID-19 (a few samples of this study predate the infection). Cell type and time point are not known. CDR3 bases: TGTGCCAGCAGCTCGCCGGGACTAGACGGGAATGAGCAGTTCTTC. Translated, it gives CASSSPGLDGNEQFF.